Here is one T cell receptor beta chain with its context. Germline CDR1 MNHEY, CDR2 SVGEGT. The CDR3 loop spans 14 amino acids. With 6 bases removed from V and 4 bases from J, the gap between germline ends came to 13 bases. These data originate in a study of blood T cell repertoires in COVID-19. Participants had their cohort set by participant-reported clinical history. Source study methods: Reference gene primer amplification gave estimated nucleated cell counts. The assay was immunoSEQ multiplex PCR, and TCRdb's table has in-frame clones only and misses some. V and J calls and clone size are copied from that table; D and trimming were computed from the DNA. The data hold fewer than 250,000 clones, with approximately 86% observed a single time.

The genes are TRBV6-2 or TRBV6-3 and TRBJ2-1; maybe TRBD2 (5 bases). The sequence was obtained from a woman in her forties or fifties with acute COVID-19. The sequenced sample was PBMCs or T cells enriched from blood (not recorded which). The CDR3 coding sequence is TGTGCCAGCAGCTGGTCGGGCGGGTACAATGAGCAGTTCTTC. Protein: CASSWSGGYNEQFF.